A single sample is the source of the 22 T cell receptor beta chains below, sequenced in a study of T cells in Graves' hyperthyroidism and ophthalmopathy. TCR beta CDR3 region amplification was performed from RNA transcripts. Using the HTBI primer set, a first-round RT-PCR was run on the TCR CDR3. MiXCR, applied by TCRdb to the multiplex PCR reads, yields one record per CDR3 protein. The table includes approximately 640,000 distinct CDR3 sequences, about 16% detected once. The sequenced material came from blood. Receptors originate from a woman in her thirties with Graves' hyperthyroidism.

V and J are TRBV12-5 and TRBJ2-1; no definite D call. The V gene lost 5 bases and the J gene lost 6 bases, with 11 bases spanning the gap. This CDR3 has 13 amino acids. Germline CDR1 and CDR2: LGHNT and FRNRAP. The CDR3 loop is CASGPPWGNEQFF. The CDR3 nucleotides are TGTGCTAGTGGTCCACCTTGGGGCAATGAGCAGTTCTTC.

The chain has TRBV10-3 and TRBJ2-7; D may correspond to TRBD1 or TRBD2 (5 bases each). CDR3 length: 14 amino acids. The V end was cut by 6 bases, the J end by 3 bases, with 15 bases between. The germline V gene encodes CDR1 ENHRY and CDR2 SYGVKD. CDR3 coding DNA: TGTGCCATCAGCCAGCCCGGGACCCACTACGAGCAGTACTTC. Translated, it gives CAISQPGTHYEQYF.

V is TRBV5-6 and J is TRBJ1-6; TRBD1 is a possible D gene (5 bases). The CDR3 consists of 14 residues. V gave up 4 bases and J gave up 7 bases, with 12 bases separating them. In germline, CDR1 is SGHDT, CDR2 YYEEEE. In nucleotides, the CDR3 is TGTGCCAGCAGCGTGGGGACGGGGAATTCACCCCTCCACTTT. This encodes CASSVGTGNSPLHF.

The CDR3 sequence: CASSYSKGNTEAFF. The CDR3 region has the DNA TGTGCCAGCAGTTACTCGAAAGGGAACACTGAAGCTTTCTTT. The genes are TRBV6-5 and TRBJ1-1; D unclear. Trimming took 0 bases from V and 1 from J, leaving 6 bases between them. CDR1 is MNHEY and CDR2 is SVGAGI in the germline V gene. This CDR3 has 14 residues.

The chain is built from TRBV6-5 and TRBJ1-6; 7 bases match TRBD1. Germline values: CDR1 MNHEY, CDR2 SVGAGI. This CDR3 is 16 amino acids long. With V trimmed by 2 bases and J by 6 bases, 7 bases remained unmatched. CDR3 in DNA: TGTGCCAGCAGTTACGCAGGGGGTGTCAGTAATTCACCCCTCCACTTT. Translated, it gives CASSYAGGVSNSPLHF.

The V gene is TRBV3-1, the J gene TRBJ1-2; D might be TRBD1 (5 bases). V lost 0 bases, J lost 1 base, and 12 bases lay in between. The CDR3 consists of 16 residues. Germline V gene lookup returns CDR1 LGHDT and CDR2 YNNKEL (reference sequence). CDR3 nucleotides: TGTGCCAGCAGCCAAGAAAGCGGGGGACGTAACTATGGCTACACCTTC. Translating it yields CASSQESGGRNYGYTF.

This clonotype was recorded at least ten times. This chain connects TRBV30 to TRBJ1-1; 11 bases fit TRBD1. The CDR3 contains 12 residues. CDR1 is GTSNPN and CDR2 is SVGIG in the germline V gene (reference sequence). After removal of 5 bases from V and 6 bases from J, the junction contained 2 bases not matched to a gene. CDR3 nucleotides: TGTGCCTGGGGGGGACAGGGGGCTGAAGCTTTCTTT. Protein product: CAWGGQGAEAFF.

Of note for this clonotype: The junction does not match germline at one end; this may be a read error. The genes are TRBV20-1 and TRBJ2-7; D ambiguous. Germline V lookup: CDR1 DFQATT, CDR2 SNEGSKA (reference sequence). This CDR3 is built from 13 residues. CDR3 DNA: TGCAGTGCGAGATCTCTTCCGGGCCCACGACACCACTTC. Amino acids: CSARSLPGPRHHF.

To note about this clonotype: The junction shows a germline mismatch at one end, possibly a read error. The chain uses TRBV28 and TRBJ1-6, with a possible D match to TRBD1 (6 bases). CDR3 size: 15 residues. Germline CDR1 and CDR2: MDHEN and SYDVKM. CDR3 residues: CASRRGGPYDSPLHF. The CDR3 DNA follows: TGTGCCAGCAGGAGGGGGGGCCCCTATGATTCACCCCTCCACTTT.

This clonotype showed up many times. The V call is TRBV27, the J call TRBJ1-1; D uncertain. Trimming left V 5 bases short and J 5 bases short, with 9 bases between. Germline V gives CDR1 MNHEY, CDR2 SMNVEV (reference sequence). The CDR3 loop spans 12 amino acids. The CDR3 region has the DNA TGTGCCAGCAGTAGGGAACGAACTGAAGCTTTCTTT. This gives the protein CASSRERTEAFF.

This clonotype was counted a few times. The chain is built from TRBV7-3 and TRBJ1-2; a possible D gene is TRBD1 (5 bases). Germline V lookup: CDR1 SGHTA, CDR2 FQGTGA. The CDR3 length is 14 residues. V dropped 4 bases and J dropped 5 bases, with 14 bases sitting between them. The CDR3 nucleotides read TGTGCCAGCAGCTCCGAGGCAGGGAAGTATGGCTACACCTTC. Translating gives CASSSEAGKYGYTF.

This clonotype has more than one count but fewer than ten. The V gene is TRBV20-1, the J gene TRBJ1-5; 8 bases agree with TRBD1. V trimming: 6 bases; J trimming: 3 bases; junction bases outside the gene matches: 4. This CDR3 comprises 13 residues. Germline CDR1 reads DFQATT; CDR2 reads SNEGSKA (reference sequence). The CDR3 coding sequence is TGCAGTGCCCTGGGACAGGTCAATCAGCCCCAGCATTTT. Amino acid sequence: CSALGQVNQPQHF.

This clonotype appeared many times. This sequence joins TRBV28 and TRBJ2-7; 12 bases are shared with TRBD1. Per germline, CDR1 MDHEN and CDR2 SYDVKM. The CDR3 runs 14 residues. The V and J ends lost 3 bases and 7 bases, in that order; junction bases with no gene match: 4. CDR3 sequence reads: CASSFGTGGLEQYF. For the CDR3, the DNA is TGTGCCAGCAGTTTTGGGACAGGGGGCCTAGAGCAGTACTTC.

The chain carries TRBV10-3 and TRBJ2-2, with 9 bases that match TRBD1. The CDR3 length is 17 residues. V lost 8 bases and J lost 1; bases outside the gene matches: 11. Germline V gives CDR1 ENHRY, CDR2 SYGVKD. The CDR3 reads CAIRGGPGQGNTGELFF. In DNA, the CDR3 is TGTGCCATCCGCGGGGGACCGGGACAGGGGAACACCGGGGAGCTGTTTTTT.

V gene TRBV19 combines with J gene TRBJ2-1, with 7 nucleotides matching TRBD2. The germline V gene encodes CDR1 LNHDA and CDR2 SQIVND (reference sequence). V gave up 4 bases and J gave up 6 bases; unmatched junction bases: 6. This CDR3 has 14 amino acids. The CDR3: CASSTRAGFNEQFF. The CDR3 nucleotides read TGTGCCAGTAGTACCCGAGCGGGGTTCAATGAGCAGTTCTTC.

This clonotype has at least ten counts. The chain carries TRBV28 and TRBJ1-2, with D hard to call. The V and J ends lost 5 bases and 4 bases respectively, with 8 bases between them. The CDR3 runs to 12 residues. CDR1 is MDHEN and CDR2 is SYDVKM in the germline V gene. In DNA, the CDR3 is TGTGCCAGCAGTGTACCTTTCTATGGCTACACCTTC. Protein product: CASSVPFYGYTF.

This clonotype has more than one count but fewer than ten. CDR3 nucleotides: TGTGCCAGCAGCCAAGAGGCTCCGTGGGGGCCGGGCACTGAAGCTTTCTTT. It yields the protein CASSQEAPWGPGTEAFF. This chain links TRBV14 with TRBJ1-1, with D perhaps TRBD1 (6 bases). Trimming removed 0 bases at V and 4 bases at J, with 18 bases between. CDR1 and CDR2 (germline): SGHDN, FVKESK. The length of the CDR3 is 17 residues.

The rearrangement links TRBV9 to TRBJ1-2; D unresolved. The CDR3 extends over 15 amino acids. V lost 0 bases to trimming and J lost 1 base, with 10 bases between them. CDR1 is SGDLS, CDR2 YYNGEE, per germline. In nucleotides, the CDR3 is TGTGCCAGCAGCGTAGTTCCCAATCGTAACTATGGCTACACCTTC. Its protein product is CASSVVPNRNYGYTF.

The rearrangement joins TRBV19 to TRBJ1-5; TRBD1 is a possible D gene (5 bases). The CDR3 runs 15 residues. The ends were cut back, 5 bases at V and 4 bases at J, with 15 bases in the middle. From germline, CDR1 is LNHDA and CDR2 SQIVND (reference sequence). CDR3 sequence reads: CASSVGRGLNQPQHF. CDR3 bases: TGTGCCAGTAGTGTGGGAAGGGGACTTAATCAGCCCCAGCATTTT.

This clonotype has at least ten counts. This sequence joins TRBV5-1 and TRBJ2-3; TRBD2 matches at 11 bases. The V segment lost 4 bases and the J segment 2 bases; nucleotides outside the gene matches: 6. Germline V gene data show CDR1 as SGHRS and CDR2 as YFSETQ. The CDR3 has 16 amino acids. CDR3 DNA sequence: TGCGCCAGCAGCCTGACTAGCGGGGCTAACACAGATACGCAGTATTTT. Translated: CASSLTSGANTDTQYF.

This rearrangement joins TRBV27 to TRBJ1-2, with D unresolved. V shed 3 bases and J shed 6 bases, with 11 bases lying between them. Germline lookup yields CDR1 MNHEY and CDR2 SMNVEV (reference sequence). This CDR3 spans 13 amino acids. The CDR3 sequence: CASSFKEANGYTF. The CDR3 coding sequence is TGTGCCAGCAGTTTTAAGGAAGCAAATGGCTACACCTTC.

The rearrangement joins TRBV7-8 to TRBJ2-7; 11 bases line up with TRBD1. The CDR3 has 15 amino acids. The trim removed 1 base at V and 6 bases at J, leaving 5 bases unmatched. Germline values: CDR1 SGHVS, CDR2 FQNEAQ. CDR3 region: CASSLVGQGGFEQYF. CDR3 nucleotides: TGTGCCAGCAGCTTAGTGGGACAGGGGGGTTTCGAGCAGTACTTC.